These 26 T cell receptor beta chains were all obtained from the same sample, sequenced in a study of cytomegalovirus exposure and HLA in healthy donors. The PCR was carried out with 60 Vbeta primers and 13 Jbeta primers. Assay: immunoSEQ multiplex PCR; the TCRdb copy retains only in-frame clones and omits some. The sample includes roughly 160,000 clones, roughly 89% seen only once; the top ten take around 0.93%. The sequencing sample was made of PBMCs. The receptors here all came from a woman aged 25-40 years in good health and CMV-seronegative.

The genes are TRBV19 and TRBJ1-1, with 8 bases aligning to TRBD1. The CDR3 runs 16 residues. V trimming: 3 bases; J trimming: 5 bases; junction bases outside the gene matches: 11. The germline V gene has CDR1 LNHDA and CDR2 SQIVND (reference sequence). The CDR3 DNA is TGTGCCAGTAGTATGGGGACAGGATCGTTCAGGACTGAAGCTTTCTTT. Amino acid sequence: CASSMGTGSFRTEAFF.

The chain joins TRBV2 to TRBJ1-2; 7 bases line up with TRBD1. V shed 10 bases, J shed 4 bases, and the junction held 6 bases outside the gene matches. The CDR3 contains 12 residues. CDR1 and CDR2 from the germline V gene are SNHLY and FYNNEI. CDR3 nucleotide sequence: TGTGCCAAACTGGGACAGTTCTATGGCTACACCTTC. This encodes CAKLGQFYGYTF. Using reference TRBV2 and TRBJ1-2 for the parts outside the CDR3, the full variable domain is EPEVTQTPSHQVTQMGQEVILRCVPISNHLYFYWYRQILGQKVEFLVSFYNNEISEKSEIFDDQFSVERPDGSNFTLKIRSTKLEDSAMYFCAKLGQFYGYTFGSGTRLTVV.

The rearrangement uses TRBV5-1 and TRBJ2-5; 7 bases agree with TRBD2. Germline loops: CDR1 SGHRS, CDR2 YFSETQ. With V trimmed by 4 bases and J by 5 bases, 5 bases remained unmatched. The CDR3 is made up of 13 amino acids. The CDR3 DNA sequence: TGCGCCAGCAGCCTGGGACTAAGGGAGACCCAGTACTTC. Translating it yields CASSLGLRETQYF.

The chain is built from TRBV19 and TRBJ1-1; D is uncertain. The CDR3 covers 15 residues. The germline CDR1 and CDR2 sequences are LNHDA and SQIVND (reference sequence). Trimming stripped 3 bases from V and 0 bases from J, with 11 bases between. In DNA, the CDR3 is TGTGCCAGTAGTATTTCGAGGGCGATGAACACTGAAGCTTTCTTT. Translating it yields CASSISRAMNTEAFF.

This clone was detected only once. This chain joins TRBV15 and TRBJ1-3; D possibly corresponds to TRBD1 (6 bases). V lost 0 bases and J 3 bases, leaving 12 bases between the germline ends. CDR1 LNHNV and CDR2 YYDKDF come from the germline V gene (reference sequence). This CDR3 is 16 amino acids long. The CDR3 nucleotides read TGTGCCACCAGCAGAGATCGTTCAGGGGTTGGAAACACCATATATTTT. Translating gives CATSRDRSGVGNTIYF. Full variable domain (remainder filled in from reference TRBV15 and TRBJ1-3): DAMVIQNPRYQVTQFGKPVTLSCSQTLNHNVMYWYQQKSSQAPKLLFHYYDKDFNNEADTPDNFQSRRPNTSFCFLDIRSPGLGDTAMYLCATSRDRSGVGNTIYFGEGSWLTVV.

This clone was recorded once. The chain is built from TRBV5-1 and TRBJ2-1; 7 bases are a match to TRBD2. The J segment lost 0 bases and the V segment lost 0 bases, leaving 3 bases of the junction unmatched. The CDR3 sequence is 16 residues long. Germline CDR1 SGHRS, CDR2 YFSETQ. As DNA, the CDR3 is TGCGCCAGCAGCTTGGCCGGCGGGAGCTCCTACAATGAGCAGTTCTTC. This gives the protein CASSLAGGSSYNEQFF.

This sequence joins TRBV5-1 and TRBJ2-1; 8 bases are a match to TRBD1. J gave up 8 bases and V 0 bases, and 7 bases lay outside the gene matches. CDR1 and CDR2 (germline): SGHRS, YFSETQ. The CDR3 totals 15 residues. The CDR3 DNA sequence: TGCGCCAGCAGCTTGGTAGGGGACAGGTTCGATGAGCAGTTCTTC. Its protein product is CASSLVGDRFDEQFF.

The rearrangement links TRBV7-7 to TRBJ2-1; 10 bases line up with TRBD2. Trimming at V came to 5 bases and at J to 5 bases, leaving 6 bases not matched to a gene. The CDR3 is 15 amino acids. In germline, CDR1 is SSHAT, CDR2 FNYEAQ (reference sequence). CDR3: CASSPRLAGDNEQFF. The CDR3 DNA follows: TGTGCCAGCAGCCCACGACTAGCGGGTGACAATGAGCAGTTCTTC. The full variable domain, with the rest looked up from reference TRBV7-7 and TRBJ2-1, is GAGVSQSPRYKVTKRGQDVTLRCDPISSHATLYWYQQALGQGPEFLTYFNYEAQPDKSGLPSDRFSAERPEGSISTLTIQRTEQRDSAMYRCASSPRLAGDNEQFFGPGTRLTVL.

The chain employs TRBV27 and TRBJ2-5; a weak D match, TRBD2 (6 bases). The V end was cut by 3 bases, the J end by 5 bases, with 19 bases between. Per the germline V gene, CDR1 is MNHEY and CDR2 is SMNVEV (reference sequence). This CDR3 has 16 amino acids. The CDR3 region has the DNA TGTGCCAGCAGTTTGGGATTTGGTGGAGGGTCGGAGACCCAGTACTTC. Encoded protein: CASSLGFGGGSETQYF.

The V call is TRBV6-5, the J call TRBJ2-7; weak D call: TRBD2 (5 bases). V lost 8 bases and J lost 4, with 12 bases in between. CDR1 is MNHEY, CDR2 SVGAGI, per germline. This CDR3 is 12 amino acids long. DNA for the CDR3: TGTGCCAGCTCGCAGCGCGGGTACGAGCAGTACTTC. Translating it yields CASSQRGYEQYF.

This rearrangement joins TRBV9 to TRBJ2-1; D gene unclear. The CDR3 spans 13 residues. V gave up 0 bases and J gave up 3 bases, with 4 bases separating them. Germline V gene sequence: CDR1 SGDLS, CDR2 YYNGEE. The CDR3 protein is CASSVAVYNEQFF. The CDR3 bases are TGTGCCAGCAGCGTAGCGGTCTACAATGAGCAGTTCTTC.

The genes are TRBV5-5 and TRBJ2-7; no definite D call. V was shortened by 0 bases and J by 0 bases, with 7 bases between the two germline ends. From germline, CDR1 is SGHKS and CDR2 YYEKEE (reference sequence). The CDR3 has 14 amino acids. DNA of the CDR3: TGTGCCAGCAGCTTGGGCGGCAGCTCCTACGAGCAGTACTTC. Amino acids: CASSLGGSSYEQYF.

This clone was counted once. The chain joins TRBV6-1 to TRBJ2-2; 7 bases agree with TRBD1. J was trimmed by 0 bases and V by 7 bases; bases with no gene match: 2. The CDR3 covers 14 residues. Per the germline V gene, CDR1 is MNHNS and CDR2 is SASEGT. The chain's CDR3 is CASKRGPNTGELFF. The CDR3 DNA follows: TGTGCCAGCAAGAGGGGGCCGAACACCGGGGAGCTGTTTTTT.

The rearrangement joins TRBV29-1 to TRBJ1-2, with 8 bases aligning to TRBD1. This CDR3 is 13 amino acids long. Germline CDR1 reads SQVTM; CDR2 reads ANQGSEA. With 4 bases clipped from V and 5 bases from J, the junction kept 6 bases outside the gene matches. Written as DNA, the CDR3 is TGCAGCGTTGGGACAGGGCTGGAGTATGGCTACACCTTC. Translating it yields CSVGTGLEYGYTF.

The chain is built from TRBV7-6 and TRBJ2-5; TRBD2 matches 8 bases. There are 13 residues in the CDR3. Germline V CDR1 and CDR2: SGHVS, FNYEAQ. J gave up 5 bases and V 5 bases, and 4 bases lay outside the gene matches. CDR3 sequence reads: CASSVSGMETQYF. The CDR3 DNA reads TGTGCCAGCAGCGTTAGCGGGATGGAGACCCAGTACTTC.

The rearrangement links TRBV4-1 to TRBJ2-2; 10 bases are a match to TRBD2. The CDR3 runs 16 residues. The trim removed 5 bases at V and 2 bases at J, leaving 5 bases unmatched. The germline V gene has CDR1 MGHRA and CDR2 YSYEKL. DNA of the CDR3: TGCGCCAGCAGCACCCTAGCGGGGGCCAACACCGGGGAGCTGTTTTTT. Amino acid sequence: CASSTLAGANTGELFF.

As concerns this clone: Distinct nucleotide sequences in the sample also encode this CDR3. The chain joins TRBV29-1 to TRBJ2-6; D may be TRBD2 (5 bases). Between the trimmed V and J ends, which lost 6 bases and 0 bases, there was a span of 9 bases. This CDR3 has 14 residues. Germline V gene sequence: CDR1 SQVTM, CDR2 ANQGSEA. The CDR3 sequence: CSVDRDSGANVLTF. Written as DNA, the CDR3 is TGCAGCGTGGATCGGGACTCTGGGGCCAACGTCCTGACTTTC.

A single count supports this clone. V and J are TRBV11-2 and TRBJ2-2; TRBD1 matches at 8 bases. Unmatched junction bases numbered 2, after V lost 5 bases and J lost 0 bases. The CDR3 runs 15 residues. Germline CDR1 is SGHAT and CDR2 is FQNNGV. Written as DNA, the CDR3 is TGTGCCAGCAGCCCGACAGGGGCGAACACCGGGGAGCTGTTTTTT. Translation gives CASSPTGANTGELFF.

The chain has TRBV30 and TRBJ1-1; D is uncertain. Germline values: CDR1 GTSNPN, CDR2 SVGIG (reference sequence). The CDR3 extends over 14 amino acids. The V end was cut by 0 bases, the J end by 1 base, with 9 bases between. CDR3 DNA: TGTGCCTGGAGTGTTGGACTTACGAACACTGAAGCTTTCTTT. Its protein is CAWSVGLTNTEAFF. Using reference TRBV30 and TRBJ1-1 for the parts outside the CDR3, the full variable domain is SQTIHQWPATLVQPVGSPLSLECTVEGTSNPNLYWYRQAAGRGLQLLFYSVGIGQISSEVPQNLSASRPQDRQFILSSKKLLLSDSGFYLCAWSVGLTNTEAFFGQGTRLTVV.

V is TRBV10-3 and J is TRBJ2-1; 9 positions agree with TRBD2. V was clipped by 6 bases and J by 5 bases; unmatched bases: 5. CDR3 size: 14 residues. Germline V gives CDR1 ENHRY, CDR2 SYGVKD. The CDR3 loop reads CAIRGIAGDNEQFF. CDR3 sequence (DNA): TGTGCCATCAGGGGTATAGCGGGAGACAATGAGCAGTTCTTC.

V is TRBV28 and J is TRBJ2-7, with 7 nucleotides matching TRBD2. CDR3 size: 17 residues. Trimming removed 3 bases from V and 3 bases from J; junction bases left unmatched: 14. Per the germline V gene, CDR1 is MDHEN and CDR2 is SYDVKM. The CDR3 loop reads CASSFPDSLSGDYEQYF. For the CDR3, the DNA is TGTGCCAGCAGTTTCCCTGACAGTCTAAGCGGGGACTACGAGCAGTACTTC.

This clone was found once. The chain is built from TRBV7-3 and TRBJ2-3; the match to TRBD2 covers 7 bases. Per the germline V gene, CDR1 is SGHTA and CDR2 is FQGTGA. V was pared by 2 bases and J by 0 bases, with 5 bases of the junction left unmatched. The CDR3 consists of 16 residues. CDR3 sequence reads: CASSLGLGGSTDTQYF. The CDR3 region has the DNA TGTGCCAGCAGCTTAGGTCTGGGAGGGAGCACAGATACGCAGTATTTT.

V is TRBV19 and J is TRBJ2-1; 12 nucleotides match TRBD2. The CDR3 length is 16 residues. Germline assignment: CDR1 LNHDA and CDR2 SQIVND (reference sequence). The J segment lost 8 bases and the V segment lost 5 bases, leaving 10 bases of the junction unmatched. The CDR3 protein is CASSAHLAGGLDEQFF. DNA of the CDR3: TGTGCCAGTAGTGCCCATCTAGCGGGGGGGTTGGATGAGCAGTTCTTC.

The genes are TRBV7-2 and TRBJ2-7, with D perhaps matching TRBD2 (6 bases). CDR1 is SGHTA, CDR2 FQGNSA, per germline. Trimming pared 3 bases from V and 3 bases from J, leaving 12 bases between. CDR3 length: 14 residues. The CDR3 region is CASSFRTTIYEQYF. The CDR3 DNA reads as TGTGCCAGCAGCTTTAGGACTACCATCTACGAGCAGTACTTC.

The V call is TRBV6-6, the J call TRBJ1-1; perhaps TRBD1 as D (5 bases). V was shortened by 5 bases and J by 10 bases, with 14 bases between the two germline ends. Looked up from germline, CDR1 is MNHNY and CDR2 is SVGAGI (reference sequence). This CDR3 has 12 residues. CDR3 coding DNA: TGTGCCAGCAGTCTCAGGGTTGGAGTAGCTTTCTTT. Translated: CASSLRVGVAFF.

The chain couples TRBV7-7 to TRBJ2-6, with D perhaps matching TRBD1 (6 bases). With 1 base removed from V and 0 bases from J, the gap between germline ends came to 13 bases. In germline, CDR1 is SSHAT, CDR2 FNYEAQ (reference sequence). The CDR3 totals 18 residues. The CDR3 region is CASSLGPGADSGANVLTF. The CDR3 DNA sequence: TGTGCCAGCAGCTTAGGCCCAGGGGCGGACTCTGGGGCCAACGTCCTGACTTTC.